A selection of T cell receptor beta chains follows, all from one sample in a study of OX40 agonist ivuxolimab in advanced cancers. Assay: immunoSEQ multiplex PCR; the TCRdb copy retains only in-frame clones and omits some. In the table there are approximately 44,000 clones, about 80% of which are singletons. The source material was CD4+ or CD8+ T cells sorted from blood, sampled in a trial of the OX40 agonist ivuxolimab. The receptors derive from an adult with an advanced solid tumor such as melanoma, head and neck, liver or kidney cancer. Both conserved end residues are part of each CDR3. D genes are given only for firm matches. A row's size may be missing; if present it is once, few, many or a size class.

J,D,size,V,CDR3,DNA
TRBJ1-4,-,-,TRBV9,CASSPLGGANEKLFF,TGTGCCAGCAGCCCGTTGGGAGGGGCTAATGAAAAACTGTTTTTT
TRBJ2-5,-,-,TRBV19,CASSIGTRGETQYF,TGTGCCAGTAGTATTGGGACACGCGGGGAGACCCAGTACTTC
TRBJ2-1,-,-,TRBV19,CASSIRLNEQFF,TGTGCCAGTAGTATAAGGCTGAATGAGCAGTTCTTC
TRBJ2-2,-,once,TRBV18,CASSPKAGNTGELFF,TGTGCCAGCTCACCAAAGGCCGGGAACACCGGGGAGCTGTTTTTT
TRBJ2-5,-,-,TRBV28,CASSLLSGETQYF,TGTGCCAGCAGTTTACTTTCCGGGGAGACCCAGTACTTC
TRBJ2-2,TRBD2,-,TRBV27,CASSSLSGTIKTGELFF,TGTGCCAGCAGTTCCCTCTCCGGGACTATAAAAACCGGGGAGCTGTTTTTT
TRBJ2-7,-,-,TRBV19,CASSLSGGVYEQYF,TGTGCCAGTAGTTTATCGGGGGGCGTCTACGAGCAGTACTTC
TRBJ2-1,TRBD2,-,TRBV5-1,CASRLTSGRAYNEQFF,TGCGCCAGCAGGTTGACTAGCGGGAGGGCCTACAATGAGCAGTTCTTC
TRBJ2-1,-,once,TRBV7-9,CASSPYNEQFF,TGTGCCAGCAGCCCATACAATGAGCAGTTCTTC
TRBJ2-2,-,few,TRBV11-3,CASSLPGSTGELFF,TGTGCCAGCAGCTTACCGGGGAGCACCGGGGAGCTGTTTTTT
TRBJ2-1,TRBD2,once,TRBV6-6,CASSLAGVTNEQFF,TGTGCCAGCAGTTTAGCGGGAGTCACAAATGAGCAGTTCTTC
TRBJ2-1,TRBD2,-,TRBV25-1,CASRGLAGGGSYNEQFF,TGTGCCAGCAGAGGCCTAGCGGGAGGGGGGTCCTACAATGAGCAGTTCTTC
TRBJ1-4,-,-,TRBV15,CATSRDRQGEKLFF,TGTGCCACCAGCAGAGACAGGCAGGGAGAAAAACTGTTTTTT
TRBJ1-2,-,few,TRBV6-1,CASSAGKGYGYTF,TGTGCCAGCAGCGCCGGGAAGGGGTATGGCTACACCTTC
TRBJ2-7,-,-,TRBV7-7,CASSPGLTGNEQYF,TGTGCCAGCAGCCCAGGACTAACGGGTAACGAGCAGTACTTC
TRBJ2-1,-,-,TRBV27,CASAWSSYNEQFF,TGTGCCAGCGCCTGGAGCTCCTACAATGAGCAGTTCTTC
TRBJ2-7,-,-,TRBV7-2,CASSKDTYEQYF,TGTGCCAGCAGCAAGGACACTTACGAGCAGTACTTC
TRBJ2-7,-,-,TRBV13,CASSYSYEQYF,TGTGCCAGCAGCTACTCCTACGAGCAGTACTTC
TRBJ1-5,-,medium-sized,TRBV5-6,CASSLEGGINQPQHF,TGTGCCAGCAGCTTGGAAGGAGGGATAAATCAGCCCCAGCATTTT
TRBJ2-5,-,-,TRBV30,CAWSRSGWETQYF,TGTGCCTGGAGTAGGTCAGGGTGGGAGACCCAGTACTTC
TRBJ1-2,-,-,TRBV5-1,CASSSGRGGYTF,TGCGCCAGCAGTTCAGGGCGAGGTGGCTACACCTTC
TRBJ1-2,-,-,TRBV28,CASSFGQSYGYTF,TGTGCCAGCAGTTTTGGGCAGTCCTATGGCTACACCTTC
TRBJ1-3,TRBD1,-,TRBV30,CAWSDRGPGNTIYF,TGTGCCTGGAGTGACAGGGGGCCTGGAAACACCATATATTTT
TRBJ1-1,-,-,TRBV27,CASSLLSVNMNTEAFF,TGTGCCAGCAGTTTACTCTCGGTTAATATGAACACTGAAGCTTTCTTT
TRBJ2-3,-,-,TRBV5-1,CASSMDHTDTQYF,TGCGCCAGCAGCATGGACCACACAGATACGCAGTATTTT
TRBJ2-1,-,-,TRBV4-1,CASSQEGLGELYNEQFF,TGCGCCAGCAGTCAAGAGGGCCTAGGGGAACTCTACAATGAGCAGTTCTTC
TRBJ2-7,TRBD2,-,TRBV7-6,CASSSTSGRGEQYF,TGTGCCAGCAGCTCGACTAGCGGGAGGGGAGAGCAGTACTTC
TRBJ1-5,-,-,TRBV5-1,CASRRDYNQPQHF,TGCGCCAGCCGCCGGGACTACAATCAGCCCCAGCATTTT
TRBJ1-1,-,-,TRBV28,CASKRTVGGTEAFF,TGTGCCAGCAAAAGGACGGTCGGGGGCACTGAAGCTTTCTTT
TRBJ1-4,-,few,TRBV7-9,CASSTTGGFNEKLFF,TGTGCCAGCAGCACCACCGGGGGGTTTAATGAAAAACTGTTTTTT